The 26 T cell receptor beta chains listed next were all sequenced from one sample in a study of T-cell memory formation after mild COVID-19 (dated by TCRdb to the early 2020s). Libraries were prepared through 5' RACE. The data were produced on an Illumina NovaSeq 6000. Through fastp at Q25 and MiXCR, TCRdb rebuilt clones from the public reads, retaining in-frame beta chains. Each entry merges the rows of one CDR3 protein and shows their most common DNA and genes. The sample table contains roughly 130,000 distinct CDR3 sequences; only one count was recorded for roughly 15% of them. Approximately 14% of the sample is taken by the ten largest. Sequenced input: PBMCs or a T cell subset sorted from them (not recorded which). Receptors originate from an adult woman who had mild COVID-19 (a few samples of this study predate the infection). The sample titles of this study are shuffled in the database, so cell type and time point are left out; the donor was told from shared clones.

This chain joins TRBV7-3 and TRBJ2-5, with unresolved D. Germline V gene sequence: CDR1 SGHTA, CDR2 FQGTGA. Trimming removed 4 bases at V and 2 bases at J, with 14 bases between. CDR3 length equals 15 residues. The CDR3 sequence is CASSSGLPSQETQYF. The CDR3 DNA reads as TGTGCCAGCAGCTCCGGGTTGCCTTCGCAAGAGACCCAGTACTTC.

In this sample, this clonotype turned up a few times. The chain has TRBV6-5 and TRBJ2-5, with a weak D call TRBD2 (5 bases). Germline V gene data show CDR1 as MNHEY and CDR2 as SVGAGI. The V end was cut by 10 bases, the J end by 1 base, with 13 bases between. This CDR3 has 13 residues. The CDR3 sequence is CATRRGLQETQYF. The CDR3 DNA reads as TGTGCCACCCGCCGGGGTCTCCAAGAGACCCAGTACTTC.

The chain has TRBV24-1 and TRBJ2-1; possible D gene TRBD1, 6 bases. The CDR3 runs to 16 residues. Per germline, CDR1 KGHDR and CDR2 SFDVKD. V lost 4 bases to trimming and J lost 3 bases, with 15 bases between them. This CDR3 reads CATSDLAGANYNEQFF. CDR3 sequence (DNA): TGTGCCACCAGTGACTTGGCAGGGGCGAACTACAATGAGCAGTTCTTC.

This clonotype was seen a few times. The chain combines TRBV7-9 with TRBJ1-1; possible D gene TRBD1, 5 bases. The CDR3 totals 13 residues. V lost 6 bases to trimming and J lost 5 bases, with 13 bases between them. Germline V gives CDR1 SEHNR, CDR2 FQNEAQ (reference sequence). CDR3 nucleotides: TGTGCCAGCAGTCCTCCTGGGGGAACTGAAGCTTTCTTT. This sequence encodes CASSPPGGTEAFF. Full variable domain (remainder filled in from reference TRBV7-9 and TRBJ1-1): DTGVSQNPRHKITKRGQNVTFRCDPISEHNRLYWYRQTLGQGPEFLTYFQNEAQLEKSRLLSDRFSAERPKGSFSTLEIQRTEQGDSAMYLCASSPPGGTEAFFGQGTRLTVV.

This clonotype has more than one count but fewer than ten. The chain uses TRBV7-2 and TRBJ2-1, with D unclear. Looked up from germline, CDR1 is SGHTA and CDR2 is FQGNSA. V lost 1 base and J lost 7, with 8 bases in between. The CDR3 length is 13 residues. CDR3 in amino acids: CASSLVEVNEQFF. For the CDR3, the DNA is TGTGCCAGCAGCTTAGTTGAGGTGAATGAGCAGTTCTTC.

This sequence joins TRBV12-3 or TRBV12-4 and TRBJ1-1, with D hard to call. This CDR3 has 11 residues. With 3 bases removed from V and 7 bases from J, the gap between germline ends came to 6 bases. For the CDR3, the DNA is TGTGCCAGCAGTTTTGGAGTTGAAGCTTTCTTT. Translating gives CASSFGVEAFF.

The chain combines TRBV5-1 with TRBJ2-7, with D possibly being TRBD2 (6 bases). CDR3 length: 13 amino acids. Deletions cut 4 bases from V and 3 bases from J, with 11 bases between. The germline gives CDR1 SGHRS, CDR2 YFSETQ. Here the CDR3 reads CASSISGLYEQYF. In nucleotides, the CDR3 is TGCGCCAGCAGCATTAGCGGACTCTACGAGCAGTACTTC.

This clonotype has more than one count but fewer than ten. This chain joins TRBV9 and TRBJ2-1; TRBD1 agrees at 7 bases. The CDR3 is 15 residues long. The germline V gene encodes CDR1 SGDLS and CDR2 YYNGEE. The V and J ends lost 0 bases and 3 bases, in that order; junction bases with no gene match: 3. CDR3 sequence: CASSVAGQLYNEQFF. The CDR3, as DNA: TGTGCCAGCAGCGTAGCGGGACAGCTCTACAATGAGCAGTTCTTC.

DNA of the CDR3: TGTGCCAGCAGCCAAGATCGGCGGATACCGAACACTGAAGCTTTCTTT. It encodes CASSQDRRIPNTEAFF. This chain joins TRBV14 and TRBJ1-1; D gene ambiguous. Germline assignment: CDR1 SGHDN and CDR2 FVKESK. The V gene lost 0 bases and the J gene lost 1 base, with 12 bases spanning the gap. The CDR3 has 16 residues.

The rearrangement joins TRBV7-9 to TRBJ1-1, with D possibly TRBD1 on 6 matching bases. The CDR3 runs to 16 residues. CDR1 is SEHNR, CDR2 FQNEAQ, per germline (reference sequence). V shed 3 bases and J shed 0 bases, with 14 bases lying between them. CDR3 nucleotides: TGTGCCAGCAGCTTTGGGGGGGGCGTCGTGAACACTGAAGCTTTCTTT. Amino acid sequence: CASSFGGGVVNTEAFF.

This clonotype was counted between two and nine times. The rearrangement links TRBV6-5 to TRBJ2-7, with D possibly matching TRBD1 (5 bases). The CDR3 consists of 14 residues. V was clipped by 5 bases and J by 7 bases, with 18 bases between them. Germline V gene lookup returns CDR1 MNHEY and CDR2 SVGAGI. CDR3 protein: CASSKRTSPFEQYF. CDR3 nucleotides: TGTGCCAGCAGTAAACGGACATCCCCCTTTGAGCAGTACTTC.

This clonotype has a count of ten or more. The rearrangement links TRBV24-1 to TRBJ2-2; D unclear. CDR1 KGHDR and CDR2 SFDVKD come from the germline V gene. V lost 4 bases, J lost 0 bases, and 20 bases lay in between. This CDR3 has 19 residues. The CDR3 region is CATSEDRVRFATNTGELFF. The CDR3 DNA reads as TGTGCCACCAGTGAGGACCGGGTTCGGTTCGCCACGAACACCGGGGAGCTGTTTTTT.

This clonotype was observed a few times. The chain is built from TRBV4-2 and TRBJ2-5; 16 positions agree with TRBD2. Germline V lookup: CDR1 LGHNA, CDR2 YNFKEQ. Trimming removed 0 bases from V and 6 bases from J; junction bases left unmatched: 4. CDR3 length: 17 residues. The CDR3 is CASSQEGTSGGVKTQYF. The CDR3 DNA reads TGTGCCAGCAGCCAAGAGGGGACTAGCGGGGGGGTGAAGACCCAGTACTTC.

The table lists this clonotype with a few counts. CDR3 bases: TGTGCCAGCAGCGAGCTTGGGGGGCGAGGCTACACCTTC. It specifies CASSELGGRGYTF. The rearrangement uses TRBV9 and TRBJ1-2; D perhaps matches TRBD1 (6 bases). CDR1 and CDR2 from the germline V gene are SGDLS and YYNGEE. The CDR3 totals 13 residues. Trimming cost V 3 bases and J 8 bases, with 14 bases left between them.

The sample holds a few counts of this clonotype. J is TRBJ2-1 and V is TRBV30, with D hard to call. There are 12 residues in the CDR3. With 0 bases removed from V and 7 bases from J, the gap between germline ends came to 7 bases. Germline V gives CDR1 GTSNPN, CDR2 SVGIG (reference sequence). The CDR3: CAWSVHWNEQFF. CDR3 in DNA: TGTGCCTGGAGTGTACATTGGAATGAGCAGTTCTTC. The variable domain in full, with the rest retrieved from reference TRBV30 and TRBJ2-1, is SQTIHQWPATLVQPVGSPLSLECTVEGTSNPNLYWYRQAAGRGLQLLFYSVGIGQISSEVPQNLSASRPQDRQFILSSKKLLLSDSGFYLCAWSVHWNEQFFGPGTRLTVL.

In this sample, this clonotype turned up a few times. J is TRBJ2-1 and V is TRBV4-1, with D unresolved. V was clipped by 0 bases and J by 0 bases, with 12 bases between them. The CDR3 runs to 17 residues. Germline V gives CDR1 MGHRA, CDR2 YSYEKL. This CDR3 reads CASSQEGIGSSYNEQFF. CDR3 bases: TGCGCCAGCAGCCAAGAGGGTATCGGTAGCTCCTACAATGAGCAGTTCTTC.

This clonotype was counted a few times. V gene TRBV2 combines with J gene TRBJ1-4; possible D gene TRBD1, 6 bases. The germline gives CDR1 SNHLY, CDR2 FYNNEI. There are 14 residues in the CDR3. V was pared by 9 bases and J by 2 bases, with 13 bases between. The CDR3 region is CASKLQGTNEKLFF. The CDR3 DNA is TGTGCCAGTAAACTTCAGGGGACTAATGAAAAACTGTTTTTT.

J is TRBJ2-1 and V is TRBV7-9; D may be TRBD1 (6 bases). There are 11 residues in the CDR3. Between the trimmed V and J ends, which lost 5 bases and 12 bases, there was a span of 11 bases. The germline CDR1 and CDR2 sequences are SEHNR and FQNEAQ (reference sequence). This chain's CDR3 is CASSPGQRQFF. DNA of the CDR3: TGTGCCAGCAGCCCGGGACAACGGCAGTTCTTC.

The CDR3 is CASSLGQLKNQPQHF. Written as DNA, the CDR3 is TGTGCCAGCAGCTTGGGACAGCTAAAAAATCAGCCCCAGCATTTT. The chain combines TRBV5-6 with TRBJ1-5; the D gene is possibly TRBD1 (5 bases). The length of the CDR3 is 15 residues. Looked up from germline, CDR1 is SGHDT and CDR2 is YYEEEE. V gave up 0 bases and J gave up 4 bases, with 11 bases separating them.

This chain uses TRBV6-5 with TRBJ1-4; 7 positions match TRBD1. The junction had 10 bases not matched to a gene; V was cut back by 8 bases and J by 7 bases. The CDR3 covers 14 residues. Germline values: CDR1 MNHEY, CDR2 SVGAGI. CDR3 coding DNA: TGTGCCAGCCGTCAGGGGGTTGTTTCTGAAAAACTGTTTTTT. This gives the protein CASRQGVVSEKLFF.

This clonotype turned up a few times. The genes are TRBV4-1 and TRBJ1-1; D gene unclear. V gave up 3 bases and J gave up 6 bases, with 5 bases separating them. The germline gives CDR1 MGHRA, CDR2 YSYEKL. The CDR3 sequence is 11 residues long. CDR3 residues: CASSQDAEAFF. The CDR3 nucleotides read TGCGCCAGCAGCCAGGACGCTGAAGCTTTCTTT.

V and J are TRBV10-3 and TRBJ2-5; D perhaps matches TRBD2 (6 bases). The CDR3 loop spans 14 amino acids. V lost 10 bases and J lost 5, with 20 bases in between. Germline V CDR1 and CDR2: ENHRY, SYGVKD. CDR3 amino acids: CATRLGKAGETQYF. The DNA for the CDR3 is TGTGCCACCCGGTTGGGAAAAGCGGGCGAGACCCAGTACTTC.

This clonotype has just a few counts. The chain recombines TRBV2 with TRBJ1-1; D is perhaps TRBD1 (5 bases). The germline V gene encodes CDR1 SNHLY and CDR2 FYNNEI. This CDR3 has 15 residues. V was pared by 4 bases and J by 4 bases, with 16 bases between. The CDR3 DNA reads TGTGCCAGCAGTGTTGGATACAGGCCGGGCACTGAAGCTTTCTTT. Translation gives CASSVGYRPGTEAFF.

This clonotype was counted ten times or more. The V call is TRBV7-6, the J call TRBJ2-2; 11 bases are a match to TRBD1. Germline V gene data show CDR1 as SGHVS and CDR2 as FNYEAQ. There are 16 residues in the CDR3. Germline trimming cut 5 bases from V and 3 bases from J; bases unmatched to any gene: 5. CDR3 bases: TGTGCCAGCAGCGCCCGGGACAGGGGGTACACCGGGGAGCTGTTTTTT. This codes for CASSARDRGYTGELFF.

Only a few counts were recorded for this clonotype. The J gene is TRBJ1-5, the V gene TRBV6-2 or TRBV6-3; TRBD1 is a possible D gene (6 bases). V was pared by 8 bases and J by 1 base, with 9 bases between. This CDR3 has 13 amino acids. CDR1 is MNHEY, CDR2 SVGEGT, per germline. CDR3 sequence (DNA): TGTGCCAGCCGAGACAGGAGCAATCAGCCCCAGCATTTT. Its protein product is CASRDRSNQPQHF.

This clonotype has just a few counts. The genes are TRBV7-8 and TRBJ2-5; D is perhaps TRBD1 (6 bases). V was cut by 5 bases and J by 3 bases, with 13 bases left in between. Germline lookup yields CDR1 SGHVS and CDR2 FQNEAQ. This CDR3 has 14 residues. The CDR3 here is CASSLPTGEETQYF. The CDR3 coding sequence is TGTGCCAGCAGCCTACCGACAGGAGAAGAGACCCAGTACTTC.